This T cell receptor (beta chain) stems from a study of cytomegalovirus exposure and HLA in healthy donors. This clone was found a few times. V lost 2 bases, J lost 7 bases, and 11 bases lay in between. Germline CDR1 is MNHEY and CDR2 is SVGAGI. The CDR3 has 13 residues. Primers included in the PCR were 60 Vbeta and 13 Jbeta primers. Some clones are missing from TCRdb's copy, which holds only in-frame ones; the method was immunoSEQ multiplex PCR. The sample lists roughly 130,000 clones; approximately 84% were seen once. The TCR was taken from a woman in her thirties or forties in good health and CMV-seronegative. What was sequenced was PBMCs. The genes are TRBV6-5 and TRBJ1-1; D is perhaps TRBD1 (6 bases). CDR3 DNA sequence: TGTGCCAGCAGTTACCAGGGGTTGGGTGAAGCTTTCTTT. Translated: CASSYQGLGEAFF.